The clone carrying this TCR beta chain was seen a handful of times. What it binds is not known. It was uncontrolled infection, other autoimmune disease, pregnancy or lactation that excluded patients. The PBMCs were taken from about 9.7 ml of fresh peripheral blood. The data derive from a study of T cells in Graves' hyperthyroidism and ophthalmopathy. Background on the study: It was at initial diagnosis, before any treatment, that peripheral blood was collected. Findings and limits, study-wide: It was a median approximately 6 months before onset that the model predicted ophthalmopathy.

The TCR beta CDR3 regions underwent amplification using RNA transcripts as the source. A first-round RT-PCR of the TCR CDR3 used the HTBI primer set. TCRdb re-called the multiplex PCR reads with MiXCR, one entry per CDR3 protein. Seen here are a few hundred thousand distinct CDR3 sequences, around 13% observed once, and the top ten hold about 20%. This CDR3 has 16 residues. The germline gives CDR1 MGHDK, CDR2 SYGVNS. Trimming left V 8 bases short and J 0 bases short, with 17 bases between. The sample consisted of blood. The chain couples TRBV25-1 to TRBJ1-3, with D perhaps matching TRBD1 (5 bases). This receptor was taken from a woman in her 30s with Graves' ophthalmopathy. As DNA, the CDR3 is TGTGCCAGCGGACCAGGGAGAGTCAACTCTGGAAACACCATATATTTT. Amino acid sequence: CASGPGRVNSGNTIYF.